Following are 12 T cell receptor beta chains from one sample sequenced in a study of T cells in localized non-small cell lung cancer. Profiling relied on immunoSEQ multiplex PCR, and the TCRdb table lists in-frame clones only, not all of them. The sample yields more than 45,000 clones, 70% to 90% seen once. The sequencing used peripheral blood, collected before any cancer treatment. All receptors derive from a male donor at least 60 years old with stage III squamous cell lung carcinoma.

Comment on this clone: The same CDR3 is also encoded by other DNA sequences in this sample. The rearrangement links TRBV6-6 to TRBJ1-1; 7 nucleotides match TRBD1. Germline V CDR1 and CDR2: MNHNY, SVGAGI (reference sequence). J lost 3 bases, V lost 0 bases, and 4 bases had no gene match. The CDR3 is 15 amino acids. In DNA form, the CDR3 reads TGTGCCAGCAGTTACTCCCCAGGGGGAGACACTGAAGCTTTCTTT. It yields the protein CASSYSPGGDTEAFF.

This chain joins TRBV19 and TRBJ1-5; possible D gene TRBD1, 6 bases. This CDR3 contains 14 residues. Germline V gene lookup returns CDR1 LNHDA and CDR2 SQIVND (reference sequence). The ends were cut back, 10 bases at V and 2 bases at J, with 15 bases in the middle. The CDR3: CATCPGVRNQPQHF. The DNA for the CDR3 is TGTGCCACCTGCCCAGGGGTTCGCAATCAGCCCCAGCATTTT.

The genes are TRBV5-1 and TRBJ2-3; D is ambiguous. Per germline, CDR1 SGHRS and CDR2 YFSETQ. Trimming removed 0 bases at V and 1 base at J, with 6 bases between. The CDR3 loop spans 14 amino acids. The CDR3 region is CASSLERGTDTQYF. The CDR3 bases are TGCGCCAGCAGCTTGGAAAGGGGCACAGATACGCAGTATTTT.

The CDR3 loop reads CASSDGTDTQETQYF. CDR3 DNA sequence: TGCGCCAGCAGCGACGGGACAGATACACAAGAGACCCAGTACTTC. The J gene is TRBJ2-5, the V gene TRBV5-1, with 7 nucleotides matching TRBD1. Germline V gene data show CDR1 as SGHRS and CDR2 as YFSETQ. V gave up 4 bases and J gave up 2 bases; unmatched junction bases: 8. The CDR3 extends over 15 amino acids.

This clone was detected only a few times. The chain combines TRBV6-1 with TRBJ2-7, with D perhaps TRBD1 or TRBD2 (5 bases each). CDR1 is MNHNS and CDR2 is SASEGT in the germline V gene. The V end was cut by 7 bases, the J end by 0 bases, with 13 bases between. The CDR3 is 14 amino acids. CDR3 sequence: CASTEGRTSYEQYF. Here the CDR3 DNA reads TGTGCCAGCACCGAGGGACGGACCTCCTACGAGCAGTACTTC.

J is TRBJ2-1 and V is TRBV5-6; 13 bases match TRBD2. V was pared by 4 bases and J by 7 bases, with 11 bases of the junction left unmatched. The CDR3 is 17 amino acids. The germline V gene has CDR1 SGHDT and CDR2 YYEEEE. The CDR3 DNA reads TGTGCCAGCAGCCCGGACCTACTAGCGGGAGGGGGAAATGAGCAGTTCTTC. It specifies CASSPDLLAGGGNEQFF.

This clone was seen only a few times. This chain joins TRBV5-1 and TRBJ2-1; 7 nucleotides match TRBD1. V lost 3 bases to trimming and J lost 10 bases; unmatched junction nucleotides: 10. The germline CDR1 and CDR2 sequences are SGHRS and YFSETQ. There are 14 residues in the CDR3. Written as DNA, the CDR3 is TGCGCCAGCAGCTGGGGACAGCCCCCGTCCGAGCAGTTCTTC. This gives the protein CASSWGQPPSEQFF. The complete variable domain, with remaining parts taken from reference TRBV5-1 and TRBJ2-1, reads KAGVTQTPRYLIKTRGQQVTLSCSPISGHRSVSWYQQTPGQGLQFLFEYFSETQRNKGNFPGRFSGRQFSNSRSEMNVSTLELGDSALYLCASSWGQPPSEQFFGPGTRLTVL.

The chain employs TRBV27 and TRBJ2-2; no clear D gene. This CDR3 region has 14 residues. The V end lost 6 bases, the J end lost 2 bases, and 10 bases lay between the germline ends. CDR1 MNHEY and CDR2 SMNVEV come from the germline V gene (reference sequence). The CDR3 here is CASRVQINTGELFF. The CDR3 nucleotides are TGTGCCAGCAGAGTCCAGATCAACACCGGGGAGCTGTTTTTT.

The gene calls are TRBV5-1 and TRBJ1-2, with TRBD1 matching over 7 bases. The CDR3 is 16 residues long. V dropped 4 bases and J dropped 2; count of bases not matched to a gene: 11. Germline assignment: CDR1 SGHRS and CDR2 YFSETQ. The CDR3 sequence is CASSRFQGQRNYGYTF. Here the CDR3 DNA reads TGCGCCAGCAGCCGCTTCCAGGGACAGAGGAACTATGGCTACACCTTC.

The chain is built from TRBV9 and TRBJ2-1, with 13 bases identical to TRBD2. There are 15 residues in the CDR3. The germline CDR1 and CDR2 sequences are SGDLS and YYNGEE. Germline trimming cut 0 bases from V and 7 bases from J; bases unmatched to any gene: 1. The CDR3, as DNA: TGTGCCAGCAGCGTAGGGACTAGCGGGAGAAATGAGCAGTTCTTC. This sequence encodes CASSVGTSGRNEQFF.

The chain is built from TRBV7-2 and TRBJ1-3; D remains unclear. V dropped 4 bases and J dropped 0 bases, with 4 bases sitting between them. The CDR3 sequence is 13 residues long. CDR1 is SGHTA, CDR2 FQGNSA, per germline. The CDR3 DNA reads as TGTGCCAGCAGCTCGGGCTCTGGAAACACCATATATTTT. Amino acid sequence: CASSSGSGNTIYF.

This chain links TRBV18 with TRBJ2-7; the D call may be TRBD1 or TRBD2 (6 bases each). The V and J ends lost 2 bases and 1 base respectively, with 21 bases between them. This CDR3 contains 18 residues. Germline CDR1 KGHSH, CDR2 LQKENI. The CDR3 here is CASSPMGAGTGMSYEQYF. The DNA of the CDR3 is TGTGCCAGCTCACCAATGGGGGCGGGAACAGGGATGTCCTACGAGCAGTACTTC. The whole variable domain, remainder taken from reference TRBV18 and TRBJ2-7, is NAGVMQNPRHLVRRRGQEARLRCSPMKGHSHVYWYRQLPEEGLKFMVYLQKENIIDESGMPKERFSAEFPKEGPSILRIQQVVRGDSAAYFCASSPMGAGTGMSYEQYFGPGTRLTVT.